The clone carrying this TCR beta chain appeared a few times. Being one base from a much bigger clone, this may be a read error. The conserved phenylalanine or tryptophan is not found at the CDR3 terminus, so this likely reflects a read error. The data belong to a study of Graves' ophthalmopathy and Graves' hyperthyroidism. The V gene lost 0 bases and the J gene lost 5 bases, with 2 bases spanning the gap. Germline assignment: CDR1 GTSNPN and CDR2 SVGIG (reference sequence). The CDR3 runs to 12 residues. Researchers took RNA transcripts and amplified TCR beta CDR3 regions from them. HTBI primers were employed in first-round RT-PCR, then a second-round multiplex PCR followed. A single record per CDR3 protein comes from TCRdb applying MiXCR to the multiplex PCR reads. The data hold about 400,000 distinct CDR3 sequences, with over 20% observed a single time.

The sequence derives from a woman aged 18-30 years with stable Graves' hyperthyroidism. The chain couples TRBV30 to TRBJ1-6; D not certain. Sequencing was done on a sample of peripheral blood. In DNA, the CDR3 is TGTGCCTGGAGTGTGGATAATTCACCCCTCCACTCT. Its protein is CAWSVDNSPLHS.